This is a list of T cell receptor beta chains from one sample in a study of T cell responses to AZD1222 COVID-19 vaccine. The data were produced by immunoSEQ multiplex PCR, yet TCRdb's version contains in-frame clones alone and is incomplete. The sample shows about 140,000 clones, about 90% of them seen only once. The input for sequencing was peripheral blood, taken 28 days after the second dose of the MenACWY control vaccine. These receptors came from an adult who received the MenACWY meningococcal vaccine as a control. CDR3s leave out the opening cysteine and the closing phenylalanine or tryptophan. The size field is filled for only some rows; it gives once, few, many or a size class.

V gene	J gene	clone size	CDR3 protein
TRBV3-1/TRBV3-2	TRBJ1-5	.	ASSQEWPGEDQPQH
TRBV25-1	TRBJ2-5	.	ASSGLDRDQETQY
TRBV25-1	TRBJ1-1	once	ASSERATMNTEAF
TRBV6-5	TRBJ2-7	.	ASSSQAQSSYEQY
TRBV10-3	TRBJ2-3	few	AIRARVAGGPTTDTQY
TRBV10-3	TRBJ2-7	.	AISDGTGGPYEQY
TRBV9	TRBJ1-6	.	ASRMGQNDSPLH
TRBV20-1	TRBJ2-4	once	SASTGWAKNIQY
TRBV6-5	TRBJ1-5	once	ASRAGSSNQPQH
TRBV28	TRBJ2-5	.	ASSLFGGTEEETQY
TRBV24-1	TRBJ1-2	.	ATSDLGGSNLDGYT
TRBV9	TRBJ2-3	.	ASSVVGAGTDTQY
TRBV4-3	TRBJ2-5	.	ASSQDAGTETQY
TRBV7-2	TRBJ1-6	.	ASSGRDPNNSPLH
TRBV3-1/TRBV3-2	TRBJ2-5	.	ASSQDGGGYQETQY
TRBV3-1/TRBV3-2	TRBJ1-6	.	ASSQKGGMSNSPLH
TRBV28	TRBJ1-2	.	ASRSGQFDMGYT
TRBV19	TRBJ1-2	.	ASSPIRGGAYGYT
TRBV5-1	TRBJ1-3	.	ASSSERGNTIY
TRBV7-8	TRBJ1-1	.	ASRAQGSHNTEAF
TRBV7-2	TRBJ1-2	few	ASSPGGVKGYT
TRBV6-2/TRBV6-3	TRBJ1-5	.	ASSYGGAGNQPQH
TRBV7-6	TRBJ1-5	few	ASSPGTYSNQPQH
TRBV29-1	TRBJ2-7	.	SVVSGSSYEQY
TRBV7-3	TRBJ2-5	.	ASSSLAGVETQY
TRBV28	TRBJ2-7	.	ASSFTDSRAYEQY
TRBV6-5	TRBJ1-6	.	ASSYTPTFNSPLH
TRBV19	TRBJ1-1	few	ASSMDNPLQAF
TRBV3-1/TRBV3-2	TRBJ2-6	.	ASSQKGGKVSGANVLT
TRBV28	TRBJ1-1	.	ASSLWGTAMNTEAF
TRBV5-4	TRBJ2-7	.	ASSWGTETYKQY